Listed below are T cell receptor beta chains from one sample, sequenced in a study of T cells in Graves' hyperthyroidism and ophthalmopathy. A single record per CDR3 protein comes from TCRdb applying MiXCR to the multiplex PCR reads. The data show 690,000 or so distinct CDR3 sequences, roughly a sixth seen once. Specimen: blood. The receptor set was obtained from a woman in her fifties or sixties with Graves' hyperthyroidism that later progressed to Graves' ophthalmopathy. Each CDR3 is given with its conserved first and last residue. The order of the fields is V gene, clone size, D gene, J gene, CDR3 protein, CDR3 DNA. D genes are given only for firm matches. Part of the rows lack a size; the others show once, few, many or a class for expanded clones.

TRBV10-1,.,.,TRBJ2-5,CASSDQGPRETQYF,TGCGCCAGCAGTGACCAGGGGCCCCGTGAGACCCAGTACTTC
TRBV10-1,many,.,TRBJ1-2,CASSAGTNYGYTF,TGTGCCAGCAGCGCCGGGACAAACTATGGCTACACCTTC
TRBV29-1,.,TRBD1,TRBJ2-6,CSVEEVRGLGANVLTF,TGCAGCGTTGAAGAGGTCAGGGGGCTTGGGGCCAACGTCCTGACTTTC
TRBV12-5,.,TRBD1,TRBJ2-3,CARGGQGKTDTQYF,TGTGCTAGAGGGGGACAGGGGAAGACAGATACGCAGTATTTT
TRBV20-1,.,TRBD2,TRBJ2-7,CSVISGTSGAIYEQYF,TGCAGTGTGATCTCCGGGACTAGCGGGGCGATCTACGAGCAGTACTTC
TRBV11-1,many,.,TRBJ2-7,CASSAGLHSYEQYF,TGTGCCAGCAGCGCCGGACTCCACTCCTACGAGCAGTACTTC
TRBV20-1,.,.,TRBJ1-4,CSASRDAGGDEKLFF,TGCAGTGCTAGCCGGGATGCGGGGGGCGATGAAAAACTGTTTTTT
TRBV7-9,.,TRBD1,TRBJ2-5,CASSFRDRVQETQYF,TGTGCCAGCAGCTTCCGGGACAGGGTCCAAGAGACCCAGTACTTC
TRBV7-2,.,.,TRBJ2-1,CASSPGKLSYNEQFF,TGTGCCAGCAGCCCAGGGAAACTCTCCTACAATGAGCAGTTCTTC
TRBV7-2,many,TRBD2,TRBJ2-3,CAARGTSGGGLKTSTDTQYF,TGTGCCGCCCGGGGGACTAGCGGGGGGGGCCTCAAAACTAGCACAGATACGCAGTATTTT
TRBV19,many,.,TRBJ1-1,CASRFQGDTEAFF,TGTGCCAGTAGGTTCCAGGGAGACACTGAAGCTTTCTTT
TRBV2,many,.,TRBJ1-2,CASSDFPPDGTSKLGGYTF,TGTGCCAGCAGTGATTTTCCTCCAGACGGGACTTCGAAGCTCGGGGGCTACACCTTC
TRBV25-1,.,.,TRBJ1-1,CASSPWPGKTEAFF,TGTGCCAGCAGTCCATGGCCGGGTAAGACTGAAGCTTTCTTT
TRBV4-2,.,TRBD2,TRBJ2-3,CASSQESGGAGVTDTQYF,TGTGCCAGCAGCCAAGAAAGCGGGGGGGCAGGGGTCACAGATACGCAGTATTTT
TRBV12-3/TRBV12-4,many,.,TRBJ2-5,CASSGRDQQETQYF,TGTGCCAGCAGTGGCCGGGACCAGCAAGAGACCCAGTACTTC
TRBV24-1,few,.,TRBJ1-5,CATSDLKLEISNQPQHF,TGTGCCACCAGTGATCTAAAGCTAGAGATTAGCAATCAGCCCCAGCATTTT
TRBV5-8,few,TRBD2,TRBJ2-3,CASSVGLASDTQYF,TGTGCCAGCAGCGTCGGACTAGCGTCAGATACGCAGTATTTT
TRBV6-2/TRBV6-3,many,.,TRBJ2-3,CASSADRVGASGTDTQYF,TGTGCCAGCAGTGCGGATCGGGTAGGTGCCAGTGGCACAGATACGCAGTATTTT
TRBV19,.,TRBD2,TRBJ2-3,CASSIVAGRTDTQYF,TGTGCCAGTAGTATAGTAGCGGGACGCACAGATACGCAGTATTTT
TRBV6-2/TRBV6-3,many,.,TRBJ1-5,CASSPAYSNQPQHF,TGTGCCAGCAGTCCAGCTTATAGCAATCAGCCCCAGCATTTT
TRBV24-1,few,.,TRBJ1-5,CATSDHSAVQPQHF,TGTGCCACCAGTGATCACTCGGCAGTTCAGCCCCAGCATTTT
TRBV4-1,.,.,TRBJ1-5,CASSQEGFNNQPQHF,TGCGCCAGCAGCCAAGAAGGGTTCAACAATCAGCCCCAGCATTTT
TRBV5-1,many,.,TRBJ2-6,CASSLGALGANVLTF,TGCGCCAGCAGCTTGGGGGCGCTTGGGGCCAACGTCCTGACTTTC
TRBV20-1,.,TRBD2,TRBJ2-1,CSAPGLAGARSYNEQFF,TGCAGTGCTCCCGGACTAGCGGGGGCCCGCTCCTACAATGAGCAGTTCTTC
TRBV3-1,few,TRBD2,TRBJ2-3,CASSRILAGASDTQYF,TGTGCCAGCAGCCGAATACTAGCGGGGGCCTCCGATACGCAGTATTTT
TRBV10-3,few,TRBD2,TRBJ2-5,CAISESIAGGETQYF,TGTGCCATCAGTGAGTCTATAGCGGGGGGCGAGACCCAGTACTTC
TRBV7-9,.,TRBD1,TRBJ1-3,CASSKVGQPVENTIYF,TGTGCCAGCAGCAAGGTGGGACAGCCTGTTGAAAACACCATATATTTT
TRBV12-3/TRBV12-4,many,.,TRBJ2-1,CASSPGLPYNEQFF,TGTGCCAGCAGTCCGGGGCTACCCTACAATGAGCAGTTCTTC
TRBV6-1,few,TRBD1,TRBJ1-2,CASTRDRAGYGYTF,TGTGCCAGCACCCGGGACAGGGCTGGCTATGGCTACACCTTC
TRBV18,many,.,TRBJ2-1,CASSPRQDQNIGEQFF,TGTGCCAGCTCACCAAGACAGGATCAGAATATCGGTGAGCAGTTCTTC
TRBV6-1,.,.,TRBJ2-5,CASSGRGAYQETQYF,TGTGCCAGCAGTGGAAGGGGGGCCTACCAAGAGACCCAGTACTTC
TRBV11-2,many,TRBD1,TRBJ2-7,CASSSGTGASEQYF,TGTGCCAGCAGCTCAGGGACAGGGGCAAGCGAGCAGTACTTC
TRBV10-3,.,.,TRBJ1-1,CAISLEWYTEAFF,TGTGCCATCAGTTTGGAGTGGTACACTGAAGCTTTCTTT
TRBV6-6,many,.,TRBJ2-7,CASSYSDPAFYEQYF,TGTGCCAGCAGTTACTCGGACCCAGCTTTCTACGAGCAGTACTTC